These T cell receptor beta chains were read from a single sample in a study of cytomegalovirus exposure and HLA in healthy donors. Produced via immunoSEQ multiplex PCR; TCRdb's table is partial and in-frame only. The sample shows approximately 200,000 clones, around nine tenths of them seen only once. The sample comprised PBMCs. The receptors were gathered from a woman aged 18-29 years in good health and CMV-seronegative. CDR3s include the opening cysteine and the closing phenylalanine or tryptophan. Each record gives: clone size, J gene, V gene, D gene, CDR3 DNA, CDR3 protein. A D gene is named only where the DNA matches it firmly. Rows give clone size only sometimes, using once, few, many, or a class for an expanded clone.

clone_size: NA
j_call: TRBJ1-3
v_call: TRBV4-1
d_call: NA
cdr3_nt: TGCGCCAGCAGCCAAGAAGGAGGGGCCGGAAACACCATATATTTT
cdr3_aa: CASSQEGGAGNTIYF

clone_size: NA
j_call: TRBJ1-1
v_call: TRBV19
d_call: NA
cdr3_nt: TGTGCCAGTAGCCATTTCGAGGCTGAAGCTTTCTTT
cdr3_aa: CASSHFEAEAFF

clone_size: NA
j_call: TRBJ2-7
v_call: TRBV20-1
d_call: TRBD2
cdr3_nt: TGCAGTGCTGGGGGGGGGACCGAGCAGTACTTC
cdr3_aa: CSAGGGTEQYF

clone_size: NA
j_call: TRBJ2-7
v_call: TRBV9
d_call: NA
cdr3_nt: TGTGCCAGCAGCGCGCGCGGGGTGAGCTCCTACGAGCAGTACTTC
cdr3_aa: CASSARGVSSYEQYF

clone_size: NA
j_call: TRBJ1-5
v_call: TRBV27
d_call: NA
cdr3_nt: TGTGCCAGCAGTTTTTCTCCCGGGGGTTTAAATCAGCCCCAGCATTTT
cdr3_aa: CASSFSPGGLNQPQHF

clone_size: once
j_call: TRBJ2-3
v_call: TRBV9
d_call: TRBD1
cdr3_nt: TGTGCCAGCAGCGAGACAGGGAAGTGGTCAGGAGATACGCAGTATTTT
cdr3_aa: CASSETGKWSGDTQYF

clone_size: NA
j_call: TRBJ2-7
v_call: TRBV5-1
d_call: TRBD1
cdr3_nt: TGCGCCAGCAGCCTCACTGGACAGGGTTCCTACGAGCAGTACTTC
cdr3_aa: CASSLTGQGSYEQYF

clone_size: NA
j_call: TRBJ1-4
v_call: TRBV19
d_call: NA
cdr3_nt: TGTGCCAGTAGTCCTCGCAGGGCAACTAATGAAAAACTGTTTTTT
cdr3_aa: CASSPRRATNEKLFF

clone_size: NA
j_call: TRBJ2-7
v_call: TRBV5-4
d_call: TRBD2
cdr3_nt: TGTGCCAGCAGCTTGGGAGGACTAGCGGGTGGTGGGGAGCAGTACTTC
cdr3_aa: CASSLGGLAGGGEQYF

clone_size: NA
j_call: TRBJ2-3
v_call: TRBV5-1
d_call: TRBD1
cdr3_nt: TGCGCCAGCAGCAAGGGACAGAACACAGATACGCAGTATTTT
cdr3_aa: CASSKGQNTDTQYF

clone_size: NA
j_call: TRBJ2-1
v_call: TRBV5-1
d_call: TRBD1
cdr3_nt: TGCGCCAGCAGCCGGACAGGGGAGGGTCTCAATGAGCAGTTCTTC
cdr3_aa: CASSRTGEGLNEQFF

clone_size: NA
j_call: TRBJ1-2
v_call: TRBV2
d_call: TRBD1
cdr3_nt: TGTGCCAGCAGTGAAGCGTGGGCCTCAGGACAGGGCTATGGCTACACCTTC
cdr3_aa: CASSEAWASGQGYGYTF

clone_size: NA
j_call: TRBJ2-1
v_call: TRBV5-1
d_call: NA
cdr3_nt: TGCGCCAGCAGCTTCGCCCAGGGGCCCTACAATGAGCAGTTCTTC
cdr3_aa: CASSFAQGPYNEQFF

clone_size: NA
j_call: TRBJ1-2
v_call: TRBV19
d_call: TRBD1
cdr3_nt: TGTGCCAGTAGTTCCCCGGGACAGGCTAACTATGGCTACACCTTC
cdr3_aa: CASSSPGQANYGYTF

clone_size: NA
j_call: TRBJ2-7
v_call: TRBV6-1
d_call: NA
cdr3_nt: TGTGCCAGCAGTGAAAACTCGTACGAGCAGTACTTC
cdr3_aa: CASSENSYEQYF

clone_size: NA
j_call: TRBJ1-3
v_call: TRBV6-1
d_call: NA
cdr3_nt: TGTGCCAGCAGTGAGGCCGGGAGCGGAAACACCATATATTTT
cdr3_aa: CASSEAGSGNTIYF